These 27 T cell receptor beta chains came from one sample sequenced in a study of response to subunit inactivated influenza vaccine (dated by TCRdb to the late 2010s). In the paper's terms, the time point label means: 45 days after influenza vaccine administration. The library was obtained by RT-PCR. The run used an Illumina HiSeq 2500. TCRdb reran the public reads through fastp at Q25 and MiXCR, keeping productive beta chains. CDR3 protein sequences are deduplicated, and each keeps its most common genes and DNA. In this sample the table shows fewer than 650,000 distinct CDR3 sequences, over 10% of which occur a single time. The biggest ten clones account for around 13% of the sample. The sequences come from PBMCs from blood, collected 40 to 50 days after vaccination. All receptors come from a man aged 50 to 59 who received an inactivated influenza vaccine. Donor details come from another sample of the same person, matched by shared clones.

This clonotype was counted a few times. The chain links TRBV2 to TRBJ2-1, with D tentatively TRBD1 (5 bases). Deletions cut 4 bases from V and 2 bases from J, with 9 bases between. In germline, CDR1 is SNHLY, CDR2 FYNNEI. CDR3 length equals 14 residues. CDR3 loop: CASSVQGTYNEQFF. The CDR3 nucleotides are TGTGCCAGCAGTGTCCAGGGTACCTACAATGAGCAGTTCTTC.

This chain connects TRBV10-3 to TRBJ2-5; 10 bases agree with TRBD2. The CDR3 spans 16 residues. The trim removed 2 bases at V and 2 bases at J, leaving 5 bases unmatched. The V gene's germline CDR1 is ENHRY and CDR2 SYGVKD. The CDR3 loop is CAISEGSGRPQETQYF. Here the CDR3 DNA reads TGTGCCATCAGTGAGGGTAGCGGGAGGCCACAAGAGACCCAGTACTTC.

Only a few counts were recorded for this clonotype. The gene calls are TRBV20-1 and TRBJ2-3; TRBD2 matches 8 bases. V was clipped by 0 bases and J by 1 base; unmatched bases: 6. From germline, CDR1 is DFQATT and CDR2 SNEGSKA (reference sequence). The CDR3 length is 16 residues. The CDR3 protein is CSARDRMRGGTDTQYF. In DNA, the CDR3 is TGCAGTGCTAGAGATCGTATGCGGGGGGGCACAGATACGCAGTATTTT.

This clonotype has a handful of counts. The chain uses TRBV12-3 or TRBV12-4 and TRBJ1-2; 8 nucleotides align to TRBD1. V gave up 5 bases and J gave up 5 bases; unmatched junction bases: 13. CDR3 length: 16 amino acids. In DNA, the CDR3 is TGTGCCAGCAGTCCGGGACAGGACGTCCTTGGGTATGGCTACACCTTC. Amino acids: CASSPGQDVLGYGYTF.

In this sample, this clonotype turned up a few times. The chain employs TRBV20-1 and TRBJ1-5; D is possibly TRBD1 (5 bases). Per germline, CDR1 DFQATT and CDR2 SNEGSKA (reference sequence). V gave up 6 bases and J gave up 4 bases, with 16 bases separating them. The CDR3 is 14 amino acids. The CDR3 loop is CSAGLGAGNQPQHF. CDR3 nucleotides: TGCAGTGCAGGCCTCGGGGCAGGTAATCAGCCCCAGCATTTT.

The chain uses TRBV20-1 and TRBJ2-7; TRBD2 is a possible D gene (6 bases). This CDR3 spans 14 amino acids. The V gene's germline CDR1 is DFQATT and CDR2 SNEGSKA (reference sequence). V lost 6 bases and J 2 bases, leaving 17 bases between the germline ends. The CDR3 loop is CSALPIGTAYEQYF. The CDR3 nucleotides are TGCAGTGCCCTACCAATAGGGACTGCCTACGAGCAGTACTTC.

There are a few counts of this clonotype. The chain links TRBV27 to TRBJ2-7; possibly TRBD1 or TRBD2 for D (5 bases each). The V gene lost 3 bases and the J gene lost 1 base, with 10 bases spanning the gap. The CDR3 is 14 amino acids. CDR1 and CDR2 (germline): MNHEY, SMNVEV (reference sequence). CDR3: CASSLRDGSYEQYF. The CDR3 nucleotides are TGTGCCAGCAGTTTGAGGGACGGATCCTACGAGCAGTACTTC.

The table lists this clonotype with a few counts. The gene calls are TRBV10-3 and TRBJ2-7; 7 nucleotides agree with TRBD1. V dropped 5 bases and J dropped 1; count of bases not matched to a gene: 20. Germline V gene lookup returns CDR1 ENHRY and CDR2 SYGVKD. The CDR3 sequence is 19 residues long. CDR3 loop: CAISILNIGTEGYSYEQYF. DNA of the CDR3: TGTGCCATCAGTATCTTAAACATAGGGACAGAAGGTTATTCCTACGAGCAGTACTTC.

A few counts support this clonotype. This sequence joins TRBV7-2 and TRBJ2-7; D remains unclear. The CDR3 totals 13 residues. The ends were cut back, 2 bases at V and 3 bases at J, with 8 bases in the middle. The germline gives CDR1 SGHTA, CDR2 FQGNSA. The CDR3 region has the DNA TGTGCCAGCAGCTTACGACCGATCTACGAGCAGTACTTC. It codes for CASSLRPIYEQYF.

This chain joins TRBV12-3 or TRBV12-4 and TRBJ1-2, with 9 nucleotides matching TRBD1. This CDR3 has 13 residues. Losses at the gene ends were 7 bases for V and 6 bases for J; bases not matched to a gene: 6. DNA of the CDR3: TGTGCCAGCACCCCGGGACAGGGACATGGCTACACCTTC. Its protein product is CASTPGQGHGYTF.

This chain connects TRBV10-3 to TRBJ2-5; 9 bases line up with TRBD2. The CDR3 consists of 13 residues. V lost 11 bases to trimming and J lost 7 bases; unmatched junction nucleotides: 11. Germline-derived CDR1 and CDR2 are ENHRY and SYGVKD. CDR3 protein: CAASSGAAGTQYF. CDR3 bases: TGTGCCGCCTCTAGCGGGGCGGCGGGGACCCAGTACTTC.

The rearrangement uses TRBV20-1 and TRBJ2-3, with TRBD2 matching 11 bases. Per the germline V gene, CDR1 is DFQATT and CDR2 is SNEGSKA (reference sequence). V trimming: 3 bases; J trimming: 4 bases; junction bases outside the gene matches: 9. This CDR3 spans 16 amino acids. The CDR3 region has the DNA TGCAGTGCTAGCGTTCGGACTAGCGGGTCTCCAGATACGCAGTATTTT. This gives the protein CSASVRTSGSPDTQYF.

The CDR3 DNA reads as TGCAGCGTTGGGCCCCTTACAGGGTTTACTGAAGCTTTCTTT. Its protein product is CSVGPLTGFTEAFF. V gene TRBV29-1 combines with J gene TRBJ1-1, with D perhaps TRBD1 (6 bases). The germline V and J ends were trimmed by 4 bases and 5 bases, with 17 bases remaining between them. The CDR3 is made up of 14 amino acids. Germline V gives CDR1 SQVTM, CDR2 ANQGSEA.

About this clonotype itself: At one end the junction does not follow the germline gene, possibly because of a read error. V and J are TRBV3-1 and TRBJ1-1; 7 bases line up with TRBD1. Germline CDR1 is LGHDT and CDR2 is YNNKEL (reference sequence). This CDR3 contains 13 residues. CDR3 in amino acids: CSSSRTGNTEAFF. CDR3 in DNA: TGTTCCAGCAGTCGGACAGGGAACACTGAAGCTTTCTTT.

This CDR3 reads CAISAGTGGGTEAFF. DNA of the CDR3: TGTGCCATCAGTGCAGGGACAGGGGGCGGCACTGAAGCTTTCTTT. The rearrangement uses TRBV10-3 and TRBJ1-1, with TRBD1 identical over 12 bases. With V trimmed by 4 bases and J by 4 bases, 4 bases remained unmatched. The V gene's germline CDR1 is ENHRY and CDR2 SYGVKD. The CDR3 totals 15 residues.

This clonotype showed up many times. The chain couples TRBV7-8 to TRBJ2-3; a weak D match, TRBD2 (7 bases). Trimming left V 5 bases short and J 0 bases short, with 24 bases between. CDR3 size: 19 residues. CDR1 SGHVS and CDR2 FQNEAQ come from the germline V gene. This CDR3 reads CASSQRFGGGLPSTDTQYF. CDR3 coding DNA: TGTGCCAGCAGCCAGCGTTTTGGGGGGGGGCTGCCTAGCACAGATACGCAGTATTTT. The full variable domain, in which reference TRBV7-8 and TRBJ2-3 provide the parts outside the CDR3, is GAGVSQSPRYKVAKRGQDVALRCDPISGHVSLFWYQQALGQGPEFLTYFQNEAQLDKSGLPSDRFFAERPEGSVSTLKIQRTQQEDSAVYLCASSQRFGGGLPSTDTQYFGPGTRLTVL.

In its sample, this clonotype was seen a few times. This sequence joins TRBV25-1 and TRBJ1-2; D not certain. Germline CDR1 is MGHDK and CDR2 is SYGVNS. The CDR3 extends over 12 amino acids. Trimming left V 4 bases short and J 10 bases short, with 13 bases between. The CDR3, as DNA: TGTGCCAGCAGTGCGGGCCCAGCGCACTACACCTTC. It yields the protein CASSAGPAHYTF.

The chain joins TRBV7-2 to TRBJ1-3; no definite D call. Trimming stripped 0 bases from V and 7 bases from J, with 13 bases between. CDR1 is SGHTA, CDR2 FQGNSA, per germline. CDR3 size: 15 residues. CDR3 in amino acids: CASSLAYAGSNTIYF. CDR3 nucleotide sequence: TGTGCCAGCAGCTTAGCTTACGCCGGGAGTAACACCATATATTTT.

This chain joins TRBV4-3 and TRBJ1-1, with a tentative D call TRBD1 (5 bases). Germline CDR1 LGHNA, CDR2 YSLEER. The CDR3 consists of 16 residues. Trimming took off 3 bases at V and 4 bases at J, with 18 bases between the two ends. CDR3 residues: CASSQQGMGLVTEAFF. DNA of the CDR3: TGCGCCAGCAGCCAGCAGGGAATGGGCCTCGTCACTGAAGCTTTCTTT.

V usage is TRBV24-1 and J usage is TRBJ2-2; 8 bases fit TRBD2. Trimming at V came to 5 bases and at J to 1 base, leaving 8 bases not matched to a gene. CDR1 is KGHDR and CDR2 is SFDVKD in the germline V gene. This CDR3 has 17 amino acids. In DNA, the CDR3 is TGTGCCACCAGTGGGGACTCCAGCGGGGGGAACACCGGGGAGCTGTTTTTT. This codes for CATSGDSSGGNTGELFF.

This clonotype was seen ten or more times. The DNA for the CDR3 is TGTGCCAGCAGCGTAACCGACAGAAACTATGGCTACACCTTC. It specifies CASSVTDRNYGYTF. V gene TRBV5-6 combines with J gene TRBJ1-2, with D tentatively TRBD1 (5 bases). The CDR3 has 14 amino acids. The V and J ends lost 4 bases and 2 bases respectively, with 12 bases between them. Germline CDR1 reads SGHDT; CDR2 reads YYEEEE.

This clonotype was counted between two and nine times. This sequence joins TRBV9 and TRBJ2-5, with TRBD1 as a possible D gene (7 bases). Trimming left V 3 bases short and J 3 bases short, with 12 bases between. Germline V gene lookup returns CDR1 SGDLS and CDR2 YYNGEE. The CDR3 loop spans 14 amino acids. CDR3 nucleotides: TGTGCCAGCAGCGGGGGGGACAGTAAAGAGACCCAGTACTTC. Protein sequence: CASSGGDSKETQYF.

The chain has TRBV20-1 and TRBJ2-7; D may be TRBD1 (6 bases). The CDR3 contains 15 residues. Germline V CDR1 and CDR2: DFQATT, SNEGSKA (reference sequence). V dropped 4 bases and J dropped 3 bases, with 19 bases sitting between them. CDR3 sequence (DNA): TGCAGTGCTAACTCTCCCCGGGACACCCGCTACGAGCAGTACTTC. This sequence encodes CSANSPRDTRYEQYF.

The chain couples TRBV6-2 or TRBV6-3 to TRBJ1-2, with 9 bases lining up with TRBD1. Per germline, CDR1 MNHEY and CDR2 SVGEGT. CDR3 length: 15 amino acids. Germline trimming cut 6 bases from V and 4 bases from J; bases unmatched to any gene: 9. The CDR3 sequence is CASRKAGQGTYGYTF. CDR3 DNA sequence: TGTGCCAGCAGAAAAGCCGGACAGGGGACCTATGGCTACACCTTC.

This chain joins TRBV7-2 and TRBJ2-1; no reliable D call. The CDR3 spans 12 residues. The V gene lost 7 bases and the J gene lost 7 bases, with 11 bases spanning the gap. Germline assignment: CDR1 SGHTA and CDR2 FQGNSA. CDR3 nucleotide sequence: TGTGCCAGCACCCCACAAGAGAATGAGCAGTTCTTC. Protein sequence: CASTPQENEQFF.

This clonotype has at least ten counts. The genes are TRBV5-5 and TRBJ2-7; no reliable D call. CDR3 length: 14 residues. V lost 1 base and J lost 0, with 8 bases in between. Germline V gene data show CDR1 as SGHKS and CDR2 as YYEKEE (reference sequence). DNA of the CDR3: TGTGCCAGCAGCTTGACTGCCTACTCCTACGAGCAGTACTTC. Amino acids: CASSLTAYSYEQYF.

The rearrangement links TRBV7-9 to TRBJ2-5, with TRBD2 matching over 10 bases. The CDR3 runs 15 residues. The junction had 11 bases not matched to a gene; V was cut back by 8 bases and J by 5 bases. Per germline, CDR1 SEHNR and CDR2 FQNEAQ (reference sequence). The CDR3 loop reads CASSSLAGVGETQYF. CDR3 DNA sequence: TGTGCCAGCTCCTCCCTAGCGGGAGTAGGGGAGACCCAGTACTTC.